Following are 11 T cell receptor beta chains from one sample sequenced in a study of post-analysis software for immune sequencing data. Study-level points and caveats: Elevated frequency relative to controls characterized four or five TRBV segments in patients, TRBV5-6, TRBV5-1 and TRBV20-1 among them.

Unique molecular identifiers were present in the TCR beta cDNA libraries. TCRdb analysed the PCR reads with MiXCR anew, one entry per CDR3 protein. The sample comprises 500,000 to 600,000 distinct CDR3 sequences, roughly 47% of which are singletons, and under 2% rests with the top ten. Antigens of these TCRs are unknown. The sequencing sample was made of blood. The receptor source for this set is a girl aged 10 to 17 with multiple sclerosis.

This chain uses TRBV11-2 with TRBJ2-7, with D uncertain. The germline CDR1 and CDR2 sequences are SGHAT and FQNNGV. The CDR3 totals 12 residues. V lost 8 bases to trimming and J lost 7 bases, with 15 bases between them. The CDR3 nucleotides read TGTGCCAGCCGAGGACGAACGAGGGAGCAGTACTTC. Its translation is CASRGRTREQYF.

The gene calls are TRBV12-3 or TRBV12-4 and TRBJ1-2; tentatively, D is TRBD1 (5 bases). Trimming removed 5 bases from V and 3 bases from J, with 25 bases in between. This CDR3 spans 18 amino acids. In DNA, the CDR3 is TGTGCCAGCAGTATTATTACAGGCCCGGGGATTAGCGACTATGGCTACACCTTC. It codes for CASSIITGPGISDYGYTF.

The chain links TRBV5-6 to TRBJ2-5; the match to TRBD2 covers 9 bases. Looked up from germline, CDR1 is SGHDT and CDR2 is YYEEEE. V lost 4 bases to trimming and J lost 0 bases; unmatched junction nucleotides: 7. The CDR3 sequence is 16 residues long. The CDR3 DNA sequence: TGTGCCAGCAGCCCACGACTAGCGGTTAACCAAGAGACCCAGTACTTC. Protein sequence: CASSPRLAVNQETQYF.

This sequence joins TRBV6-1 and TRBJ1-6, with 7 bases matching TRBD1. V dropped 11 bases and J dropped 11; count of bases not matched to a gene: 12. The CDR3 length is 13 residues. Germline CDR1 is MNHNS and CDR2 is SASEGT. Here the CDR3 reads CAANYGDSAPLHF. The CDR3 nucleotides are TGTGCCGCCAACTATGGGGACAGTGCACCCCTCCACTTT.

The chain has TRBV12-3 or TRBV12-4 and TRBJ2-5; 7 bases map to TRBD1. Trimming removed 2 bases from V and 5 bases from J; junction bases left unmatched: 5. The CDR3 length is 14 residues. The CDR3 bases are TGTGCCAGCAGTTTACAAGGGGGCGGGGAGACCCAGTACTTC. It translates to CASSLQGGGETQYF.

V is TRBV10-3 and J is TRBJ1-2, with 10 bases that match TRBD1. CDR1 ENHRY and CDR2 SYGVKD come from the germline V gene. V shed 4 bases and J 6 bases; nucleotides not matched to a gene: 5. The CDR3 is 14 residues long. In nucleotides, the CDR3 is TGTGCCATCAGTGGACAGGGGGCAAGGGATGGCTACACCTTC. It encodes CAISGQGARDGYTF.

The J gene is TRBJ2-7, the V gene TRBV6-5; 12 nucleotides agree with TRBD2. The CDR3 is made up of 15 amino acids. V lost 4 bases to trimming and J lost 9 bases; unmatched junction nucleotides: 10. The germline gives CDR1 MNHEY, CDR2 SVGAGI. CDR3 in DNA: TGTGCCAGCAGTTCGGAAGCCGGGACTAGCGGGTCGCAGTACTTC. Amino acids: CASSSEAGTSGSQYF.

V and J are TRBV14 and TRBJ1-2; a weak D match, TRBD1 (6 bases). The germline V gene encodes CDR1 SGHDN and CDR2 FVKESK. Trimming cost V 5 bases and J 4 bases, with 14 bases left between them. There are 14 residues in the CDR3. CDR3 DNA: TGTGCCAGCAGCGAATCCGGGACACTCTATGGCTACACCTTC. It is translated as CASSESGTLYGYTF.

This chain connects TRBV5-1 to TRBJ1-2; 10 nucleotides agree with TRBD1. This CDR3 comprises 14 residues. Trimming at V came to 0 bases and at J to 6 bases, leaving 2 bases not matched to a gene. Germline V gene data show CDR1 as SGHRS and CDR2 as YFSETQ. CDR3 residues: CASSLAGQGHGYTF. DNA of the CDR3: TGCGCCAGCAGCTTGGCGGGACAGGGGCATGGCTACACCTTC.

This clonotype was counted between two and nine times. The CDR3, as DNA: TGTGCCAGCAGCTTCTCAGGGGCCCAAAATTCACCCCTCCACTTT. Translation: CASSFSGAQNSPLHF. This chain connects TRBV7-9 to TRBJ1-6, with D maybe TRBD1 (6 bases). The CDR3 is 15 amino acids. Trimming stripped 3 bases from V and 7 bases from J, with 13 bases between. Germline loops: CDR1 SEHNR, CDR2 FQNEAQ (reference sequence).

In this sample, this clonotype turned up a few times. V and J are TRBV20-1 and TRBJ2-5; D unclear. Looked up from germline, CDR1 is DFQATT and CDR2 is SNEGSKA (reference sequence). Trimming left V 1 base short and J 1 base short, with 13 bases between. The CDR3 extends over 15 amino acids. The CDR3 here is CSARGEPPIQETQYF. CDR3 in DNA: TGCAGTGCTAGAGGAGAGCCCCCGATCCAAGAGACCCAGTACTTC.